The T cell receptor beta chain described here comes from a study of cytomegalovirus exposure and HLA in healthy donors. General study results and limits: DRB1 had the most TCR associations and HLA-C the fewest, a later analysis found, with rates varying by HLA locus. Donors belonging to an Asian-associated ancestry cluster reportedly showed fewer N-insertions in productive TCRs than the 666-donor mean, according to what a later analysis found. Roughly even sequencing depth across donors was the assumption behind the presence/absence analyses.

60 Vbeta and 13 Jbeta primers were used in PCR. The protocol was immunoSEQ multiplex PCR, while the TCRdb copy is restricted to in-frame clones and leaves out a portion. The sample holds 150,000 to 200,000 clones; 84% are singletons and the top ten take under 5%. Germline CDR1 is SNHLY and CDR2 is FYNNEI. The J segment lost 3 bases and the V segment lost 6 bases, leaving 2 bases of the junction unmatched. CDR3 size: 15 residues. Turning to this clone: Its antigen is undetermined.

The study sampled nominally healthy donors, though unrecorded immune exposures were likely. The sequenced material came from PBMCs. The chain combines TRBV2 with TRBJ1-6; TRBD1 aligns across 10 bases. The clonotype was recovered from a girl between 5 and 17 years old in good health and CMV-seropositive. The CDR3 loop is CASRGQGNYNSPLHF. Written as DNA, the CDR3 is TGTGCCAGCAGGGGACAGGGGAACTATAATTCACCCCTCCACTTT.